A selection of T cell receptor beta chains follows, all from one sample in a study of T cell responses to AZD1222 COVID-19 vaccine. TCRdb's copy holds only in-frame clones and misses some; the assay was immunoSEQ multiplex PCR. The data contain roughly 84,000 clones, roughly 87% of them singletons. Specimen: peripheral blood, collected 28 days after the second AZD1222 dose. These receptor sequences come from an adult who received the AZD1222 COVID-19 vaccine. Both conserved end residues are trimmed from each CDR3. A D gene is named only where the DNA matches it firmly.

. | TRBJ2-1 | TRBV2 | ASIPGVGFNEQF
TRBD1 | TRBJ1-6 | TRBV27 | ASIPPGGGNSPLH
TRBD1 | TRBJ1-5 | TRBV23-1 | ASSHLQGRQTLAQPQH
TRBD1 | TRBJ2-3 | TRBV24-1 | ATSEGQGNVDTQY
. | TRBJ1-1 | TRBV6-1 | ASSEALRVKAEAF
. | TRBJ2-7 | TRBV19 | ASSAGGLGYEQY
. | TRBJ1-2 | TRBV12-3/TRBV12-4 | ASGRGLNYGYT
TRBD1 | TRBJ1-4 | TRBV18 | ASSPLAVSGTANEKLF
. | TRBJ1-1 | TRBV19 | ASTPLGGGFDTEAF
TRBD1 | TRBJ1-1 | TRBV10-3 | AISAPDRENTEAF
TRBD1 | TRBJ2-7 | TRBV11-2 | ASSSRDSSLEQY
TRBD2 | TRBJ2-6 | TRBV9 | ASSPGLAGDGSGANVLT
. | TRBJ1-2 | TRBV11-2 | ASSLSDGGYGYT
. | TRBJ1-1 | TRBV5-1 | ASLSGAEAF
. | TRBJ2-5 | TRBV3-1/TRBV3-2 | ASSQDGQGKETQY
TRBD1 | TRBJ1-2 | TRBV6-5 | ASSYGGTGGISGYT